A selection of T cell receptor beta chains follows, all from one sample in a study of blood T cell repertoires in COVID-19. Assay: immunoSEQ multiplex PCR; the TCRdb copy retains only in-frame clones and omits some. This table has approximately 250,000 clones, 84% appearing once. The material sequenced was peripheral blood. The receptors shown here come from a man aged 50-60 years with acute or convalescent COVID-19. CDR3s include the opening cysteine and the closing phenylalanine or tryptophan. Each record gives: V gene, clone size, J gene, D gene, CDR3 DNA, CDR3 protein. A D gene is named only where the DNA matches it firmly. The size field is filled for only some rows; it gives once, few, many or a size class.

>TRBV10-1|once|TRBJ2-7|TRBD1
TGCGCCAGCAGGGAGGGACAGGGCTCCTACGAGCAGTACTTC
CASREGQGSYEQYF
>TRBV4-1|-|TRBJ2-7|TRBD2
TGCGCCAGCAGCCAAGCGATCCTCTCCGGGACTAGAAGGGGCGAGCAGTACTTC
CASSQAILSGTRRGEQYF
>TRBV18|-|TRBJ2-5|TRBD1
TGTGCCAGCTCACCTCCGGGACAGCGCGAGACCCAGTACTTC
CASSPPGQRETQYF
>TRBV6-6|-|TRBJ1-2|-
TGTGCCAGCAGTTCCCAGACAGCAGAAAACTATGGCTACACCTTC
CASSSQTAENYGYTF
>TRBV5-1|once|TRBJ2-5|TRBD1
TGCGCCAGCAGCTTGGGGGACAGGGTCGTCGGAGAGACCCAGTACTTC
CASSLGDRVVGETQYF
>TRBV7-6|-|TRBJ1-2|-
TGTGCCAGCAGCTCCGCGGGTGACTATGGCTACACCTTC
CASSSAGDYGYTF
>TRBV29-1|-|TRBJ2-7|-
TGCAGCGTTGCCAACGGGAGGACAGGGCTCTACGAGCAGTACTTC
CSVANGRTGLYEQYF
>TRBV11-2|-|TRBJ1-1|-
TGTGGAACCCCGGGGGAAGACACTGAAGCTTTCTTT
CGTPGEDTEAFF
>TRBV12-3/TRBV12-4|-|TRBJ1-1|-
TGTGCCAGCAGTAGGAGAACTGAAGCTTTCTTT
CASSRRTEAFF
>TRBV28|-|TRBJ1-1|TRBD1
TGTGCCAGCACGTATTCAGGGGGAAACACTGAAGCTTTCTTT
CASTYSGGNTEAFF
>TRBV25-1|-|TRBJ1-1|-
TGTGCCAGCAGTGATTGGCAGCGCAACACTGAAGCTTTCTTT
CASSDWQRNTEAFF
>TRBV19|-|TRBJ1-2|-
TGTGCCAGTAGCGGGTTTAACTATGGCTACACCTTC
CASSGFNYGYTF
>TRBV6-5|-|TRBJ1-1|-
TGTGCCAGCAGTTGGAGATTCTTTGGCACTGAAGCTTTCTTT
CASSWRFFGTEAFF
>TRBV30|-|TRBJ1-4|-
TGTGCCTGGAGTGACACGATTGGTGAAAAACTGTTTTTT
CAWSDTIGEKLFF
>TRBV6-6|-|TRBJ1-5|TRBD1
TGTGCCAGCAGTCGGGGACAGCTCTATCAGCCCCAGCATTTT
CASSRGQLYQPQHF
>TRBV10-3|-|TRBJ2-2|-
TGTGCCACCGAAGGCCAGGGGCCACCCACTAAGAACACCGGGGAGCTGTTTTTT
CATEGQGPPTKNTGELFF
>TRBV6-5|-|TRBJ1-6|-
TGTGCCAGTAAACCCACTCGGGGAGTCTCACCCCTCCACTTT
CASKPTRGVSPLHF
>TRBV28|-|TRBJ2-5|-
TGTGCCAGCAGTTCGCGCCCAGAGACCCAGTACTTC
CASSSRPETQYF
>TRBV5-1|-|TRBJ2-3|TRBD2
TGCGCCAGCAGCTTGTTTCCCGGGACTAGCGGGACCACAGATACGCAGTATTTT
CASSLFPGTSGTTDTQYF
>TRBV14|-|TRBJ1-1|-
TGTGCCAGCAGCCAATGGCAGCAGGGAGCTTTCTTT
CASSQWQQGAFF
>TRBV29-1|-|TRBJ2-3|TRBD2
TGCAGCGCCCTCGGGGGGGCCTACACAGATACGCAGTATTTT
CSALGGAYTDTQYF
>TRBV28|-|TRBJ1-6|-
TGTGCCAGCGGTGGGCACTCTAATTCACCCCTCCACTTT
CASGGHSNSPLHF